The T cell receptor (beta chain) under discussion was sequenced for a study of blood T cell repertoires in COVID-19. The overall study: The analysed material was cDNA or gDNA that came from T cells, B-cell-depleted T cells, or PBMCs.

The V and J ends lost 4 bases and 1 base, in that order; junction bases with no gene match: 4. The CDR3 covers 15 residues. Germline CDR1 reads SGHDN; CDR2 reads FVKESK. The data were produced by immunoSEQ multiplex PCR, yet TCRdb's version contains in-frame clones alone and is incomplete. The sample contains approximately 70,000 clones, more than 75% of which appear only once. This sequence joins TRBV14 and TRBJ1-1; the match to TRBD1 covers 9 bases. The TCR comes from a woman aged 60-70 years with acute or convalescent COVID-19. The sequencing sample was made of peripheral blood. The CDR3 region has the DNA TGTGCCAGCAGCCCCCTGGGACAGGGGAACACTGAAGCTTTCTTT. Translation gives CASSPLGQGNTEAFF.